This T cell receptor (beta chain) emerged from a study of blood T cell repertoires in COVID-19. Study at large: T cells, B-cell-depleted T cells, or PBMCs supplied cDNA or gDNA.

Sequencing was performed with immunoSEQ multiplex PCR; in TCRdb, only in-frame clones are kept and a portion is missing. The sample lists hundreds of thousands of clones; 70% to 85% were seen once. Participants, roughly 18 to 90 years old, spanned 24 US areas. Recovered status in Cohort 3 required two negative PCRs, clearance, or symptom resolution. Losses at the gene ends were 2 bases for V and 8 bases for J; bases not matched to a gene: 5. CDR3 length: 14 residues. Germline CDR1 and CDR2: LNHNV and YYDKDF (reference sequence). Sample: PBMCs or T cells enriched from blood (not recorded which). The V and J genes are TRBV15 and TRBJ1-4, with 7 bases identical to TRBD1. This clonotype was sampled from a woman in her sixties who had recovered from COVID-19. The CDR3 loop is CATSRILDREKLFF. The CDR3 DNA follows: TGTGCCACCAGCAGAATTTTGGACAGGGAAAAACTGTTTTTT.